Here is one TCR beta chain with its context. Its target is unknown. The record originates from a study of CD8+ T cells in alopecia areata. Study-wide background: Patients received oral tofacitinib, 5 to 10 mg twice daily, for moderate-to-severe alopecia areata. The study's findings and limits: During tofacitinib treatment, many expanded lesional clones remained in scalp and blood. When scalp samples are sequenced, resident alphabeta T cells of normal skin are also captured.

Trimming removed 2 bases at V and 8 bases at J, with 9 bases between. Germline-derived CDR1 and CDR2 are MNHNY and SVGAGI (reference sequence). The CDR3 consists of 12 residues. Extraction of RNA preceded its reverse transcription into cDNA, which served as the sequencing template. Libraries were prepared by immunoSEQ multiplex PCR; TCRdb keeps only in-frame clonotypes and omits some of them. The table includes some 190,000 clones, around 66% detected once. The treatment is: oral pan-JAK inhibitor, 5-10 mg twice daily. This sequence joins TRBV6-6 and TRBJ1-2; D call uncertain. Sequencing was performed on CD4+ T cells sorted from blood, taken between weeks 44 and 45, from a patient treated with tofacitinib. The sequence came from a human donor with alopecia areata. The DNA for the CDR3 is TGTGCCAGCAGTTACGAGGCAGTGGGCTACACCTTC. As protein: CASSYEAVGYTF.